One sample yielded the 32 T cell receptor beta chains listed below, sequenced in a study of persistence of HIV-infected CD4 T cells (dated by TCRdb to the early 2020s). The immunoSEQ hsTCRB assay version 4, run in survey mode, was used to sequence TCRbeta repertoires from genomic DNA. The immuneACCESS repertoire file appears here via TCRdb, limited to in-frame rearrangements. These files lack a portion of the clones; in checked studies, under half of the deficit traces to unresolved V genes, and the cause of the others is not known. The sample table contains roughly 41,000 clones; only one count was recorded for 65% to 85% of them. The ten largest clones take up 1.6% of the sample. Their antigens are not known. The meaning of the sample's treatment or condition label: suppressive antiretroviral therapy. Cells were stimulated with lysates of CMV-infected fibroblasts at around 10 ug/mL. Memory CD4+ T cells that did not respond, being CD40L-negative, CD69-negative and CD45RO-high, were sorted as memory populations depleted of antigen-responding cells.

The sequencing used CD4+ T cells sorted from PBMCs after 18-hour stimulation, collected from a patient who received antiretroviral therapy. This specimen's cell subset or site label, per the study, means: CD40L-CD69- CD45RO-high memory CD4 T cells not responding to CMV lysate. The receptors were sampled from an adult man with HIV who was CMV-seropositive.

The chain joins TRBV12-3 or TRBV12-4 to TRBJ1-6; a possible D gene is TRBD1 (5 bases). V shed 7 bases and J shed 10 bases, with 14 bases lying between them. The CDR3 extends over 13 amino acids. CDR3 sequence (DNA): TGTGCCAGCACTACAGGCCACGACTCACCCCTCCACTTT. It encodes CASTTGHDSPLHF.

This clone has more than one count but fewer than ten. The chain couples TRBV5-1 to TRBJ2-3, with D possibly being TRBD1 or TRBD2 (6 bases each). The CDR3 length is 16 residues. The V end was cut by 0 bases, the J end by 5 bases, with 16 bases between. CDR1 is SGHRS, CDR2 YFSETQ, per germline. CDR3 loop: CASSLEWGARGDTQYF. The CDR3 nucleotides read TGCGCCAGCAGCTTGGAGTGGGGGGCCCGGGGAGATACGCAGTATTTT.

The V and J genes are TRBV5-1 and TRBJ2-5; 7 bases map to TRBD1. The CDR3 consists of 13 residues. The V and J ends lost 5 bases and 3 bases, in that order; junction bases with no gene match: 4. Germline lookup yields CDR1 SGHRS and CDR2 YFSETQ. The DNA for the CDR3 is TGCGCCAGCAGTAGAACAGGGGAAGAGACCCAGTACTTC. Its protein is CASSRTGEETQYF.

This clone was found a few times. V gene TRBV29-1 combines with J gene TRBJ1-5; maybe TRBD1 (5 bases). Trimming left V 4 bases short and J 2 bases short, with 9 bases between. Germline V gene sequence: CDR1 SQVTM, CDR2 ANQGSEA. The CDR3 is 13 amino acids. The CDR3 coding sequence is TGCAGCGTTGGGGCGGGGGGCAATCAGCCCCAGCATTTT. Translating it yields CSVGAGGNQPQHF.

The chain links TRBV19 to TRBJ1-4; tentatively, D is TRBD1 (6 bases). This CDR3 spans 14 amino acids. CDR1 and CDR2 from the germline V gene are LNHDA and SQIVND (reference sequence). The V end was cut by 5 bases, the J end by 8 bases, with 15 bases between. The CDR3 region has the DNA TGTGCCAGTAGTGTACAGGGAACTCTGGAAAAACTGTTTTTT. Encoded protein: CASSVQGTLEKLFF. The full variable domain, with the rest looked up from reference TRBV19 and TRBJ1-4, is DGGITQSPKYLFRKEGQNVTLSCEQNLNHDAMYWYRQDPGQGLRLIYYSQIVNDFQKGDIAEGYSVSREKKESFPLTVTSAQKNPTAFYLCASSVQGTLEKLFFGSGTQLSVL.

The rearrangement joins TRBV10-3 to TRBJ1-3; D may be TRBD1 (5 bases). The CDR3 has 16 amino acids. Trimming cost V 3 bases and J 0 bases, with 12 bases left between them. Germline CDR1 and CDR2: ENHRY and SYGVKD. CDR3 DNA sequence: TGTGCCATCAGTGACGGGGCGGCCCGCTCTGGAAACACCATATATTTT. Translated, it gives CAISDGAARSGNTIYF.

The V gene is TRBV4-2, the J gene TRBJ2-3, with TRBD2 identical over 13 bases. CDR1 LGHNA and CDR2 YNFKEQ come from the germline V gene. This CDR3 comprises 19 residues. Trimming took 3 bases from V and 0 from J; bases not matched to a gene: 9. The CDR3, as DNA: TGTGCCAGCAGCCATAGGACTAGCGGGGGACCTTCTAGCACAGATACGCAGTATTTT. Translation gives CASSHRTSGGPSSTDTQYF.

On this clone itself: The same CDR3 also results from other DNA sequences found in this sample. The gene calls are TRBV19 and TRBJ1-2, with D possibly matching TRBD1 (6 bases). The CDR3 has 16 amino acids. The V and J ends lost 0 bases and 4 bases respectively, with 15 bases between them. Germline CDR1 reads LNHDA; CDR2 reads SQIVND (reference sequence). The CDR3 is CASSIEATGASYGYTF. The CDR3 region has the DNA TGTGCCAGTAGTATAGAAGCGACGGGGGCCAGCTATGGCTACACCTTC.

The J gene is TRBJ2-7, the V gene TRBV5-8, with 8 positions matching TRBD1. In germline, CDR1 is SGHTS, CDR2 YDEGEE. The junction had 5 bases not matched to a gene; V was cut back by 0 bases and J by 3 bases. The CDR3 is 15 residues long. CDR3 region: CASSLAGTGRYEQYF. CDR3 coding DNA: TGTGCCAGCAGCTTGGCCGGGACAGGACGCTACGAGCAGTACTTC.

The chain has TRBV16 and TRBJ2-1, with 7 positions matching TRBD1. The J segment lost 4 bases and the V segment lost 0 bases, leaving 6 bases of the junction unmatched. This CDR3 has 16 amino acids. Germline-derived CDR1 and CDR2 are KGHSY and FQNENV. CDR3 nucleotides: TGTGCCAGCAGCCAATCCGCCTTGGACAGGTACAATGAGCAGTTCTTC. Protein sequence: CASSQSALDRYNEQFF.

The rearrangement links TRBV3-1 (or the pseudogene TRBV3-2) to TRBJ1-1; D unclear. This CDR3 contains 13 residues. Trimming pared 4 bases from V and 1 base from J, leaving 7 bases between. Germline V gene lookup returns CDR1 LGHDT and CDR2 YNNKEL (reference sequence). The DNA for the CDR3 is TGTGCCAGCAGCCCGCGAGCGAACACTGAAGCTTTCTTT. Its translation is CASSPRANTEAFF.

This clone occurred a few times. This sequence joins TRBV14 and TRBJ1-2, with D unclear. Looked up from germline, CDR1 is SGHDN and CDR2 is FVKESK. V lost 0 bases and J lost 7, with 18 bases in between. This CDR3 spans 16 amino acids. CDR3 in DNA: TGTGCCAGCAGCCAAGACTCCCGCCTATGGGGTCGTGGCTACACCTTC. Residues: CASSQDSRLWGRGYTF.

The table lists this clone with a few counts. The chain is built from TRBV5-1 and TRBJ2-2, with 12 bases lining up with TRBD1. This CDR3 comprises 16 residues. The V and J ends lost 4 bases and 5 bases, in that order; junction bases with no gene match: 6. Germline loops: CDR1 SGHRS, CDR2 YFSETQ. The CDR3 DNA follows: TGCGCCAGCAGCGGTAGGGACAGGGGGCGAACCGGGGAGCTGTTTTTT. Protein product: CASSGRDRGRTGELFF.

The rearrangement links TRBV5-1 to TRBJ2-7; TRBD1 agrees at 9 bases. Germline CDR1 reads SGHRS; CDR2 reads YFSETQ. The CDR3 sequence is 12 residues long. The V gene end was trimmed by 7 bases and the J gene end by 7 bases; junction bases not matched to a gene: 6. DNA of the CDR3: TGCGCCAGCGCCACCGGGACAGGGGAGCAGTACTTC. It encodes CASATGTGEQYF.

The chain recombines TRBV27 with TRBJ1-2, with TRBD1 identical over 11 bases. There are 14 residues in the CDR3. After removal of 6 bases from V and 7 bases from J, the junction contained 7 bases not matched to a gene. CDR1 and CDR2 from the germline V gene are MNHEY and SMNVEV (reference sequence). Written as DNA, the CDR3 is TGTGCCAGCAGCCGCGGACAGGGGGCCGTTGGCTACACCTTC. Protein sequence: CASSRGQGAVGYTF.

V is TRBV6-6 and J is TRBJ2-1; TRBD1 might be the D (6 bases). With 0 bases removed from V and 4 bases from J, the gap between germline ends came to 7 bases. The V gene's germline CDR1 is MNHNY and CDR2 SVGAGI (reference sequence). The CDR3 extends over 14 amino acids. DNA for the CDR3: TGTGCCAGCAGTTACTCGAGGGGGTACAATGAGCAGTTCTTC. Its translation is CASSYSRGYNEQFF.

The rearrangement links TRBV30 to TRBJ1-1; TRBD1 agrees at 7 bases. With 5 bases clipped from V and 4 bases from J, the junction kept 7 bases outside the gene matches. This CDR3 is built from 13 residues. CDR1 is GTSNPN, CDR2 SVGIG, per germline (reference sequence). The CDR3 DNA is TGTGCCTGGTCCCAGGGGGGAAGCACTGAAGCTTTCTTT. Translation gives CAWSQGGSTEAFF.

V and J are TRBV23-1 and TRBJ2-7; 8 bases match TRBD1. TRBV23-1 counts as an open reading frame of uncertain function. The CDR3 is made up of 16 amino acids. J gave up 0 bases and V 0 bases, and 4 bases lay outside the gene matches. CDR3 DNA: TGCGCCAGCAGTCAATCAAGGACAGGGTTCTCCTACGAGCAGTACTTC. It translates to CASSQSRTGFSYEQYF.

By frequency in the sample, this clone is medium-sized. In the same sample, other DNA sequences code for this CDR3. V gene TRBV27 combines with J gene TRBJ2-7; D could derive from TRBD1 or TRBD2 (6 bases each). The germline V and J ends were trimmed by 5 bases and 2 bases, with 16 bases remaining between them. The length of the CDR3 is 15 residues. The germline V gene encodes CDR1 MNHEY and CDR2 SMNVEV (reference sequence). In DNA, the CDR3 is TGTGCCAGCAGTCCTTTCCGGGGGCGCACCTACGAGCAGTACTTC. Translated: CASSPFRGRTYEQYF.

This sequence joins TRBV28 and TRBJ1-5; 7 bases fit TRBD1. With V trimmed by 5 bases and J by 6 bases, 4 bases remained unmatched. Germline V gives CDR1 MDHEN, CDR2 SYDVKM. The CDR3 spans 13 residues. The CDR3 DNA is TGTGCCAGCAGTCTCAGGGGGGGTCAGCCCCAGCATTTT. Amino acid sequence: CASSLRGGQPQHF.

This chain uses TRBV6-5 with TRBJ2-6; D gene ambiguous. V lost 2 bases and J 1 base, leaving 6 bases between the germline ends. Germline V CDR1 and CDR2: MNHEY, SVGAGI. This CDR3 has 15 amino acids. CDR3 loop: CASSYAGSGANVLTF. The CDR3 DNA reads TGTGCCAGCAGTTACGCTGGATCTGGGGCCAACGTCCTGACTTTC.

This chain connects TRBV2 to TRBJ1-5, with TRBD1 identical over 7 bases. CDR1 is SNHLY, CDR2 FYNNEI, per germline. The V gene end was trimmed by 8 bases and the J gene end by 5 bases; junction bases not matched to a gene: 9. This CDR3 region has 14 residues. The CDR3, as DNA: TGTGCCAGCGGATTTACGACAGGGTATCAGCCCCAGCATTTT. This sequence encodes CASGFTTGYQPQHF.

This chain uses TRBV18 with TRBJ1-5; TRBD1 aligns across 7 bases. This CDR3 has 17 residues. Germline V gene sequence: CDR1 KGHSH, CDR2 LQKENI. The V segment lost 3 bases and the J segment 1 base; nucleotides outside the gene matches: 9. The CDR3, as DNA: TGTGCCAGCTCACCCCGGCAGGGGGGGAAGAGCAATCAGCCCCAGCATTTT. It translates to CASSPRQGGKSNQPQHF.

The chain carries TRBV6-5 and TRBJ2-7; D perhaps matches TRBD2 (6 bases). Germline CDR1 reads MNHEY; CDR2 reads SVGAGI. V lost 0 bases, J lost 0 bases, and 9 bases lay in between. This CDR3 is 15 amino acids long. CDR3 loop: CASSYSAGSSYEQYF. The CDR3 bases are TGTGCCAGCAGTTACTCCGCGGGGAGCTCCTACGAGCAGTACTTC.

The gene calls are TRBV18 and TRBJ2-2; perhaps D is TRBD1 or TRBD2 (5 bases each). The CDR3 spans 15 residues. Trimming left V 3 bases short and J 4 bases short, with 12 bases between. The germline CDR1 and CDR2 sequences are KGHSH and LQKENI. CDR3 coding DNA: TGTGCCAGCTCACCTCCCCGGGGCGGCACCGGGGAGCTGTTTTTT. Translation gives CASSPPRGGTGELFF. Supplemented by reference TRBV18 and TRBJ2-2, the full variable domain reads NAGVMQNPRHLVRRRGQEARLRCSPMKGHSHVYWYRQLPEEGLKFMVYLQKENIIDESGMPKERFSAEFPKEGPSILRIQQVVRGDSAAYFCASSPPRGGTGELFFGEGSRLTVL.

There are a few counts of this clone. CDR3 nucleotide sequence: TGTGCCAGCAGCCAAGGAGTCTGTAATCAGCCCCAGCATTTT. This codes for CASSQGVCNQPQHF. This rearrangement joins TRBV14 to TRBJ1-5; D remains ambiguous. Germline CDR1 and CDR2: SGHDN and FVKESK. This CDR3 has 14 amino acids. The germline V and J ends were trimmed by 1 base and 4 bases, with 8 bases remaining between them.

A few counts support this clone. This chain connects TRBV5-5 to TRBJ1-5; 7 positions match TRBD1. J lost 3 bases, V lost 4 bases, and 1 base had no gene match. The CDR3 has 13 amino acids. Germline CDR1 and CDR2: SGHKS and YYEKEE (reference sequence). The CDR3 DNA follows: TGTGCCAGCAGCGACAGGGTCAATCAGCCCCAGCATTTT. This translates into CASSDRVNQPQHF.

The V call is TRBV27, the J call TRBJ1-1; D uncertain. Per the germline V gene, CDR1 is MNHEY and CDR2 is SMNVEV (reference sequence). V lost 5 bases and J 1 base, leaving 11 bases between the germline ends. The CDR3 length is 14 residues. The CDR3 bases are TGTGCCAGCAGTCATCATAGGAGGAACACTGAAGCTTTCTTT. Its translation is CASSHHRRNTEAFF.

The rearrangement joins TRBV18 to TRBJ2-5; D possibly uses TRBD1 or TRBD2 (5 bases each). Germline lookup yields CDR1 KGHSH and CDR2 LQKENI. Trimming pared 1 base from V and 2 bases from J, leaving 8 bases between. This CDR3 spans 14 amino acids. The CDR3 region is CASSPRDGQETQYF. The CDR3 DNA sequence: TGTGCCAGCTCACCACGGGACGGTCAAGAGACCCAGTACTTC.

The chain links TRBV18 to TRBJ1-6, with 10 bases that match TRBD1. Trimming cost V 4 bases and J 7 bases; bases outside gene matches: 1. CDR1 is KGHSH and CDR2 is LQKENI in the germline V gene. The CDR3 spans 14 residues. The CDR3 loop reads CASSQTGGNSPLHF. The DNA for the CDR3 is TGTGCCAGCTCACAGACAGGGGGCAATTCACCCCTCCACTTT. The whole variable domain, filled in from reference TRBV18 and TRBJ1-6, reads NAGVMQNPRHLVRRRGQEARLRCSPMKGHSHVYWYRQLPEEGLKFMVYLQKENIIDESGMPKERFSAEFPKEGPSILRIQQVVRGDSAAYFCASSQTGGNSPLHFGNGTRLTVT.

The rearrangement links TRBV4-1 to TRBJ1-2; TRBD1 matches 8 bases. CDR3 length: 16 amino acids. The V and J ends lost 6 bases and 0 bases, in that order; junction bases with no gene match: 9. From germline, CDR1 is MGHRA and CDR2 YSYEKL. The CDR3 nucleotides are TGCGCCAGCAGACTAACCCCAGGGGGCGCTAACTATGGCTACACCTTC. The encoded protein is CASRLTPGGANYGYTF.

This clone was seen just once. V usage is TRBV24-1 and J usage is TRBJ1-2; D may be TRBD1 (5 bases). The CDR3 length is 14 residues. Trimming pared 1 base from V and 8 bases from J, leaving 13 bases between. CDR1 is KGHDR, CDR2 SFDVKD, per germline. The CDR3 spells CATSDFRDVGGYTF. The CDR3, as DNA: TGTGCCACCAGTGATTTCAGGGATGTAGGGGGCTACACCTTC.